Listed here are 8 T cell receptor beta chains from one sample, sequenced in a study of OX40 agonist ivuxolimab in advanced cancers. Profiled with immunoSEQ multiplex PCR; TCRdb holds only in-frame clones, not every one. The sample lists over 45,000 clones; about 89% were seen once. Source: CD4+ or CD8+ T cells sorted from blood, taken in a trial of the OX40 agonist ivuxolimab. The receptors derive from an adult with an advanced solid tumor such as melanoma, head and neck, liver or kidney cancer.

For the CDR3, the DNA is TGTGCCATCAGTGAGACAGTAGGCCAAAGCAATGAGCAGTTCTTC. Translating gives CAISETVGQSNEQFF. The chain couples TRBV10-3 to TRBJ2-1; D call uncertain. V was clipped by 2 bases and J by 6 bases, with 14 bases between them. The CDR3 loop spans 15 amino acids. CDR1 ENHRY and CDR2 SYGVKD come from the germline V gene.

This chain uses TRBV6-6 with TRBJ1-4, with a weak D call TRBD1 (6 bases). Trimming cost V 4 bases and J 5 bases, with 14 bases left between them. CDR1 is MNHNY and CDR2 is SVGAGI in the germline V gene (reference sequence). The CDR3 runs to 15 residues. In DNA form, the CDR3 reads TGTGCCAGCAGTTTTTCTGGGGGGCAAAATGAAAAACTGTTTTTT. This translates into CASSFSGGQNEKLFF.

The chain uses TRBV6-1 and TRBJ1-5; no clear D. Germline lookup yields CDR1 MNHNS and CDR2 SASEGT. The CDR3 sequence is 14 residues long. V gave up 6 bases and J gave up 0 bases, with 9 bases separating them. CDR3 nucleotide sequence: TGTGCCAGCAGCGGGATAAATAGCAATCAGCCCCAGCATTTT. Translating gives CASSGINSNQPQHF.

The V call is TRBV28, the J call TRBJ2-3; TRBD2 is a possible D gene (6 bases). Trimming took 4 bases from V and 8 from J, leaving 22 bases between them. Germline CDR1 and CDR2: MDHEN and SYDVKM. The CDR3 length is 16 residues. The CDR3 DNA is TGTGCCAGCAGTTACCTGGAGGGACGGGGCACTGGTACGCAGTATTTT. It codes for CASSYLEGRGTGTQYF.

This chain joins TRBV30 and TRBJ2-7, with 9 bases that match TRBD1. The CDR3 runs to 14 residues. Germline CDR1 reads GTSNPN; CDR2 reads SVGIG (reference sequence). With V trimmed by 3 bases and J by 0 bases, 3 bases remained unmatched. The CDR3 DNA is TGTGCCTGGAGCCGGGGACAGGGCTCCTACGAGCAGTACTTC. Its translation: CAWSRGQGSYEQYF. Together with reference TRBV30 and TRBJ2-7, the CDR3 gives the full variable domain: SQTIHQWPATLVQPVGSPLSLECTVEGTSNPNLYWYRQAAGRGLQLLFYSVGIGQISSEVPQNLSASRPQDRQFILSSKKLLLSDSGFYLCAWSRGQGSYEQYFGPGTRLTVT.

This clone appeared a single time. A junction boundary mismatches the germline segment, possibly from a read error. This rearrangement joins TRBV28 to TRBJ2-5, with D possibly being TRBD2 (6 bases). The CDR3 has 15 residues. Germline V gene lookup returns CDR1 MDHEN and CDR2 SYDVKM. Here the CDR3 DNA reads TGTGCCGGCAGTTTAACGGGGGATACCCAAGAGACCCAGTACTTC. Translating it yields CAGSLTGDTQETQYF.

The chain has TRBV6-5 and TRBJ1-5, with D unresolved. The CDR3 is 14 residues long. With 5 bases removed from V and 3 bases from J, the gap between germline ends came to 11 bases. Germline V CDR1 and CDR2: MNHEY, SVGAGI. DNA of the CDR3: TGTGCCAGCAGTCCCGGACGGCCCAATCAGCCCCAGCATTTT. Encoded protein: CASSPGRPNQPQHF.

This clone has only a few counts. The chain links TRBV5-1 to TRBJ1-1; D is unresolved. Trimming left V 7 bases short and J 3 bases short, with 16 bases between. The germline gives CDR1 SGHRS, CDR2 YFSETQ. CDR3 length: 14 residues. CDR3 sequence: CASSRRVSDTEAFF. The CDR3 region has the DNA TGCGCCAGCTCACGGAGGGTTTCGGACACTGAAGCTTTCTTT.